This T cell receptor (beta chain) was identified in a study of T cells in Graves' hyperthyroidism and ophthalmopathy. Study-wide results and caveats: Median prediction lead before ophthalmopathy onset was about 6.5 months with the model. Most thyroid clonotypes that were expanded above 0.001 also turned up in blood.

Lactation, pregnancy, other autoimmune disease or uncontrolled infection excluded patients. CDR1 is LNHNV and CDR2 is YYDKDF in the germline V gene (reference sequence). The CDR3 is 15 residues long. V was shortened by 1 base and J by 4 bases, with 10 bases between the two germline ends. TCR beta CDR3 region amplification was performed from RNA transcripts. The HTBI primer set was used in a first-round RT-PCR of the TCR CDR3. TCRdb analysed the multiplex PCR reads with MiXCR anew, one entry per CDR3 protein. Found here are around 580,000 distinct CDR3 sequences, roughly 46% of them singletons; the top ten hold around 7.7%. Worth noting for this clonotype: Antigen: not known.

This receptor was obtained from a woman aged 18-35 years with Graves' hyperthyroidism. The chain combines TRBV15 with TRBJ2-2; D not resolved. Sequenced sample: peripheral blood or thyroid tissue (not recorded which). This chain's CDR3 is CATSRGEQPTGELFF. Written as DNA, the CDR3 is TGTGCCACCAGCAGAGGTGAACAGCCCACCGGGGAGCTGTTTTTT.